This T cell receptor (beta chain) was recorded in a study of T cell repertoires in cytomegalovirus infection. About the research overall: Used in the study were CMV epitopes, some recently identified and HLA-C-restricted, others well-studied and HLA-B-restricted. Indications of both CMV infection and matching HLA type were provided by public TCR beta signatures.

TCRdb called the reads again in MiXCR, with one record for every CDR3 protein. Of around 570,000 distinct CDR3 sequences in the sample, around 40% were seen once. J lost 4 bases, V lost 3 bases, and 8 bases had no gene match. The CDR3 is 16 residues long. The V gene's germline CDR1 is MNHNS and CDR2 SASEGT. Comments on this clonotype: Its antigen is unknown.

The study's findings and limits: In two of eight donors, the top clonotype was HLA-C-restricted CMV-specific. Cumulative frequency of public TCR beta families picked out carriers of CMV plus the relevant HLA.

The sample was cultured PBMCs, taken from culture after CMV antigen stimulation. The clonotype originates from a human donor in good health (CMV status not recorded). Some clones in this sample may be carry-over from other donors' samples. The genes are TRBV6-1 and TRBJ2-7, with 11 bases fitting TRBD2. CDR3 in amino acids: CASSDPLTSGGYEQYF. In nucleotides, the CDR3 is TGTGCCAGCAGTGATCCCCTCACTAGCGGGGGTTACGAGCAGTACTTC.